A single sample gave rise to the 16 T cell receptor beta chains below, sequenced in a study of blood T cells in healthy people across ages. Then a second PCR, running roughly 6 to 12 cycles, was carried out with a sample-barcoded 5' primer and a J-beta primer mix. From the 5' RACE reads, TCRdb called clonotypes with MiXCR, one entry per CDR3 protein. Here the sample spans more than 500,000 distinct CDR3 sequences, 27% being singletons. The sequenced material came from blood. The receptors originated from a woman in her 70s in good health.

This clonotype was observed a handful of times. V and J are TRBV11-2 and TRBJ2-5; D is unclear. TRBJ2-1 matches the DNA end more closely, so the J call is doubtful. CDR3 length: 12 residues. CDR1 SGHAT and CDR2 FQNNGV come from the germline V gene. The CDR3 spells CASSPWHNEQFF. The DNA for the CDR3 is TGTGCCAGCAGCCCGTGGCACAATGAGCAGTTCTTC.

This clonotype occurred many times. The chain combines TRBV29-1 with TRBJ2-2; TRBD2 agrees at 7 bases. J gave up 3 bases and V 3 bases, and 1 base lay outside the gene matches. Germline V CDR1 and CDR2: SQVTM, ANQGSEA. There are 13 residues in the CDR3. CDR3 residues: CSVDRGDTGELFF. The CDR3 DNA reads TGCAGCGTTGACCGGGGGGACACCGGGGAGCTGTTTTTT.

This clonotype has just a few counts. V and J are TRBV3-1 and TRBJ1-4; perhaps TRBD1 as D (6 bases). V was shortened by 0 bases and J by 8 bases, with 10 bases between the two germline ends. Germline lookup yields CDR1 LGHDT and CDR2 YNNKEL (reference sequence). The length of the CDR3 is 14 residues. CDR3: CASSQDPGGEKLFF. CDR3 in DNA: TGTGCCAGCAGCCAAGATCCGGGGGGCGAAAAACTGTTTTTT.

The V and J genes are TRBV25-1 and TRBJ2-7; tentatively, D is TRBD2 (5 bases). V dropped 5 bases and J dropped 7 bases, with 12 bases sitting between them. This CDR3 region has 12 residues. Germline CDR1 is MGHDK and CDR2 is SYGVNS. The CDR3 region has the DNA TGTGCCAGCAGTCTGCTTCCGGGAGAGCAGTACTTC. Translating gives CASSLLPGEQYF.

The chain has TRBV4-3 and TRBJ2-7; 7 bases are a match to TRBD2. This CDR3 spans 15 amino acids. Trimming removed 0 bases from V and 4 bases from J; junction bases left unmatched: 6. Germline V gene data show CDR1 as LGHNA and CDR2 as YSLEER. Here the CDR3 reads CASSQDPRGEYEQYF. CDR3 DNA: TGCGCCAGCAGCCAAGATCCACGGGGGGAGTACGAGCAGTACTTC.

Only a few counts were recorded for this clonotype. The chain employs TRBV6-5 and TRBJ1-2; D is unclear. The length of the CDR3 is 14 residues. V was trimmed by 6 bases and J by 0 bases, leaving 11 bases between them. Germline CDR1 is MNHEY and CDR2 is SVGAGI. The CDR3 spells CASSLQRTNYGYTF. CDR3 DNA: TGTGCCAGCAGCCTACAGCGAACTAACTATGGCTACACCTTC.

The gene calls are TRBV6-2 or TRBV6-3 and TRBJ1-6, with D unclear. V was shortened by 2 bases and J by 7 bases, with 15 bases between the two germline ends. The CDR3 runs to 16 residues. From germline, CDR1 is MNHEY and CDR2 SVGEGT. CDR3 amino acids: CASSYPSSGWNSPLHF. CDR3 nucleotide sequence: TGTGCCAGCAGTTACCCCTCTTCGGGATGGAATTCACCCCTCCACTTT.

This clonotype was observed at least ten times. The gene calls are TRBV27 and TRBJ1-6; D perhaps matches TRBD1 (5 bases). CDR1 is MNHEY, CDR2 SMNVEV, per germline (reference sequence). The CDR3 consists of 15 residues. Trimming took off 6 bases at V and 6 bases at J, with 15 bases between the two ends. In nucleotides, the CDR3 is TGTGCCAGCAGCCAACTCGCCAGGGTTAATTCACCCCTCCACTTT. Protein product: CASSQLARVNSPLHF.

This rearrangement joins TRBV5-1 to TRBJ1-1; TRBD1 matches at 8 bases. CDR3 length equals 16 residues. V lost 3 bases to trimming and J lost 3 bases; unmatched junction nucleotides: 10. Germline loops: CDR1 SGHRS, CDR2 YFSETQ. DNA for the CDR3: TGCGCCAGCAGCTCCGCTCAGACAGGGGCCGACACTGAAGCTTTCTTT. Its translation: CASSSAQTGADTEAFF.

This sequence joins TRBV4-2 and TRBJ2-1; TRBD2 aligns across 13 bases. Germline assignment: CDR1 LGHNA and CDR2 YNFKEQ. J gave up 6 bases and V 0 bases, and 5 bases lay outside the gene matches. CDR3 length: 17 residues. This chain's CDR3 is CASSQDTGTSGVNEQFF. The CDR3 nucleotides read TGTGCCAGCAGCCAAGATACCGGGACTAGCGGGGTCAATGAGCAGTTCTTC.

This chain uses TRBV24-1 with TRBJ1-5, with D maybe TRBD1 (6 bases). The germline V and J ends were trimmed by 10 bases and 5 bases, with 11 bases remaining between them. Germline V gives CDR1 KGHDR, CDR2 SFDVKD. The CDR3 is 12 amino acids. For the CDR3, the DNA is TGTGCCACGGGGGACACTGATCAGCCCCAGCATTTT. Its translation: CATGDTDQPQHF.

This rearrangement joins TRBV12-3 or TRBV12-4 to TRBJ1-6; D is perhaps TRBD1 (6 bases). Deletions cut 6 bases from V and 4 bases from J, with 16 bases between. CDR3 length: 16 amino acids. In DNA form, the CDR3 reads TGTGCCAGCAGGAACCGGGACACGGGGTATAATTCACCCCTCCACTTT. Translating it yields CASRNRDTGYNSPLHF.

This clonotype appeared a few times. The chain has TRBV20-1 and TRBJ1-6; TRBD1 agrees at 8 bases. This CDR3 has 14 amino acids. Germline CDR1 DFQATT, CDR2 SNEGSKA (reference sequence). The V gene end was trimmed by 5 bases and the J gene end by 9 bases; junction bases not matched to a gene: 9. In DNA, the CDR3 is TGCAGTGCTTGGACAGGGCTCCCGGGTTCACCCCTCCACTTT. Encoded protein: CSAWTGLPGSPLHF.

The chain carries TRBV5-6 and TRBJ1-5; D is uncertain. The germline V gene has CDR1 SGHDT and CDR2 YYEEEE. The CDR3 consists of 16 residues. The ends were cut back, 5 bases at V and 0 bases at J, with 15 bases in the middle. CDR3 sequence reads: CASSLMAGYSNQPQHF. The CDR3 DNA is TGTGCCAGCAGTTTAATGGCGGGCTATAGCAATCAGCCCCAGCATTTT.

This clonotype has only a few counts. This chain connects TRBV7-9 to TRBJ1-2; no firm D call. The CDR3 contains 14 residues. Germline-derived CDR1 and CDR2 are SEHNR and FQNEAQ (reference sequence). Trimming took off 5 bases at V and 6 bases at J, with 16 bases between the two ends. The CDR3 nucleotides are TGTGCCAGCAGCCCAGGCCAATCTCGGGATGGCTACACCTTC. Amino acids: CASSPGQSRDGYTF.

This clonotype occurred a few times. V gene TRBV7-9 combines with J gene TRBJ1-4, with D tentatively TRBD1 (5 bases). Germline V CDR1 and CDR2: SEHNR, FQNEAQ (reference sequence). With 3 bases removed from V and 6 bases from J, the gap between germline ends came to 11 bases. This CDR3 is built from 14 residues. The CDR3 DNA follows: TGTGCCAGCAGCTTGAATCAGGGAGATGAAAAACTGTTTTTT. Protein product: CASSLNQGDEKLFF.